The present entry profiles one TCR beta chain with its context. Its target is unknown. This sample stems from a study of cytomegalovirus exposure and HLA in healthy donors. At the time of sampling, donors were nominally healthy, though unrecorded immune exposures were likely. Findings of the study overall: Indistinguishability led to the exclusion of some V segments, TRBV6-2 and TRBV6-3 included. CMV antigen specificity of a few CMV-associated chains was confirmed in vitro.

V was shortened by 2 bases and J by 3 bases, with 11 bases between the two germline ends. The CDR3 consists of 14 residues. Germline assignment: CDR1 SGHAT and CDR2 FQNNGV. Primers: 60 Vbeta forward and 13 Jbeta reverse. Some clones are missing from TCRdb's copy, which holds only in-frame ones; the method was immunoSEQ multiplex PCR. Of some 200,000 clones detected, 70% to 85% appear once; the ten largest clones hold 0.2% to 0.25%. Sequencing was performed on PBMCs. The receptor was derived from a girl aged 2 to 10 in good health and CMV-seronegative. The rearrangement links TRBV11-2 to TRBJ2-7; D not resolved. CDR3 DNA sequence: TGTGCCAGCAGCTTAAACTCGCGCCTCTACGAGCAGTACTTC. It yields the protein CASSLNSRLYEQYF.